This entry lists 14 T cell receptor beta chains sequenced from one sample in a study of metastatic and nonmetastatic thyroid tumors. TCRdb recomputed clones from the PCR reads via MiXCR. The profile shows about 90,000 clones, roughly 8.6% of them singletons. Until they underwent thyroid surgery, no patient had received any treatment. Sequenced material: blood. These receptors were collected from a female donor with papillary thyroid cancer or a benign thyroid nodule (not recorded which). Some clones in this sample may be carry-over from other donors' samples.

This clone was found many times. The chain combines TRBV5-8 with TRBJ1-6; tentatively, D is TRBD1 (5 bases). In germline, CDR1 is SGHTS, CDR2 YDEGEE. The V end lost 0 bases, the J end lost 10 bases, and 8 bases lay between the germline ends. The CDR3 contains 13 residues. The CDR3 DNA follows: TGTGCCAGCAGCTTGGGGGGGAGGTCACCCCTCCACTTT. Residues: CASSLGGRSPLHF.

Comments on this clone: This clone may be a read error of a much larger clone one base away. The chain is built from TRBV5-1 and TRBJ2-1; TRBD2 matches at 11 bases. J was trimmed by 8 bases and V by 5 bases; bases with no gene match: 12. CDR1 and CDR2 (germline): SGHRS, YFSETQ. There are 16 residues in the CDR3. CDR3 DNA: TGCGCCAGCAGATCTAGCGGGGGGCCGTACAACGATGAGCAGTTCTTC. Protein product: CASRSSGGPYNDEQFF.

In its sample, this clone was seen many times. The chain is built from TRBV10-3 and TRBJ2-3, with 10 bases aligning to TRBD1. Germline-derived CDR1 and CDR2 are ENHRY and SYGVKD. The CDR3 runs to 15 residues. V was pared by 6 bases and J by 0 bases, with 3 bases of the junction left unmatched. The CDR3 coding sequence is TGTGCCATCAGCGGGACAGGGGCTAGCACAGATACGCAGTATTTT. This sequence encodes CAISGTGASTDTQYF.

This clone was seen a handful of times. The V and J genes are TRBV15 and TRBJ2-5; TRBD1 is a possible D gene (6 bases). The CDR3 is 15 residues long. V was clipped by 0 bases and J by 3 bases, with 11 bases between them. Germline V lookup: CDR1 LNHNV, CDR2 YYDKDF (reference sequence). The DNA of the CDR3 is TGTGCCACCAGCAGAGAACAGGGTAGTGAAGAGACCCAGTACTTC. It codes for CATSREQGSEETQYF.

This clone was seen many times. The chain employs TRBV3-1 and TRBJ1-3, with TRBD1 matching over 8 bases. CDR1 and CDR2 (germline): LGHDT, YNNKEL (reference sequence). After removal of 3 bases from V and 3 bases from J, the junction contained 4 bases not matched to a gene. The CDR3 loop spans 15 amino acids. In DNA form, the CDR3 reads TGTGCCAGCAGCCAGGGACAGGCGGGTGGAAACACCATATATTTT. It codes for CASSQGQAGGNTIYF.

This clone was picked up many times. The chain is built from TRBV5-1 and TRBJ2-1; 10 bases agree with TRBD1. CDR1 is SGHRS and CDR2 is YFSETQ in the germline V gene. V lost 2 bases to trimming and J lost 4 bases; unmatched junction nucleotides: 9. This CDR3 is built from 17 residues. This chain's CDR3 is CASSLDRGQGVYNEQFF. As DNA, the CDR3 is TGCGCCAGCAGCTTAGACCGAGGACAGGGGGTTTACAATGAGCAGTTCTTC.

This clone appeared a single time. The rearrangement links TRBV5-1 to TRBJ2-1; D is unresolved. CDR3 length: 12 residues. CDR1 is SGHRS, CDR2 YFSETQ, per germline. The V end lost 4 bases, the J end lost 6 bases, and 8 bases lay between the germline ends. The CDR3 loop reads CASSQTVNEQFF. CDR3 coding DNA: TGCGCCAGCAGCCAGACTGTCAATGAGCAGTTCTTC.

Comments on this clone: A read error may be the cause here, since a much bigger clone is one base away. Other DNA sequences in this specimen translate into the identical CDR3. V is TRBV5-6 and J is TRBJ2-7; a weak D match, TRBD2 (5 bases). V gave up 2 bases and J gave up 7 bases, with 13 bases separating them. This CDR3 spans 13 amino acids. CDR1 is SGHDT and CDR2 is YYEEEE in the germline V gene. The CDR3 is CASSFRRPGEQYF. CDR3 nucleotide sequence: TGTGCCAGCAGCTTTCGGAGGCCCGGAGAGCAGTACTTC.

This clone has ten or more counts. This chain uses TRBV7-7 with TRBJ2-1, with 11 bases lining up with TRBD1. CDR1 and CDR2 from the germline V gene are SSHAT and FNYEAQ (reference sequence). Trimming removed 5 bases from V and 7 bases from J; junction bases left unmatched: 7. This CDR3 is built from 15 residues. DNA for the CDR3: TGTGCCAGCAGCCCTGGACAGGGGGCAATGAATGAGCAGTTCTTC. Translated, it gives CASSPGQGAMNEQFF.

The J gene is TRBJ2-5, the V gene TRBV6-1; D perhaps matches TRBD1 (7 bases). Trimming shortened V by 7 bases and J by 4 bases, and 22 bases separated the two germline ends. The CDR3 totals 16 residues. The germline V gene has CDR1 MNHNS and CDR2 SASEGT. CDR3 loop: CASNTRGQGVGETQYF. CDR3 nucleotide sequence: TGTGCCAGCAATACCCGGGGGCAGGGGGTAGGAGAGACCCAGTACTTC.

This clone occurred many times. The rearrangement links TRBV7-2 to TRBJ2-5; D perhaps matches TRBD1 (5 bases). Per germline, CDR1 SGHTA and CDR2 FQGNSA. This CDR3 has 13 amino acids. V was pared by 3 bases and J by 4 bases, with 9 bases between. The CDR3: CASSLDTPETQYF. As DNA, the CDR3 is TGTGCCAGCAGCTTGGACACCCCAGAGACCCAGTACTTC. Full variable domain (rest looked up from reference TRBV7-2 and TRBJ2-5): GAGVSQSPSNKVTEKGKDVELRCDPISGHTALYWYRQSLGQGLEFLIYFQGNSAPDKSGLPSDRFSAERTGGSVSTLTIQRTQQEDSAVYLCASSLDTPETQYFGPGTRLLVL.

This clone was counted a few times. V gene TRBV11-3 combines with J gene TRBJ2-3, with 9 positions matching TRBD2. Germline values: CDR1 SGHNT, CDR2 YENEEA. There are 15 residues in the CDR3. Trimming cost V 2 bases and J 8 bases; bases outside gene matches: 8. For the CDR3, the DNA is TGTGCCAGCAGCTTATCGGGCGGGGGGGCCTCTACGCAGTATTTT. Its protein product is CASSLSGGGASTQYF.

V gene TRBV19 combines with J gene TRBJ2-1, with D perhaps TRBD2 (6 bases). This CDR3 comprises 14 residues. V was pared by 5 bases and J by 4 bases, with 12 bases between. Germline CDR1 reads LNHDA; CDR2 reads SQIVND (reference sequence). The CDR3 loop reads CASSGLAFYNEQFF. As DNA, the CDR3 is TGTGCCAGTAGTGGGCTAGCGTTTTACAATGAGCAGTTCTTC.

In this sample, this clone turned up many times. The rearrangement uses TRBV7-9 and TRBJ2-1; 8 nucleotides agree with TRBD1. Trimming took 5 bases from V and 7 from J; bases not matched to a gene: 7. The CDR3 totals 14 residues. Germline V gene sequence: CDR1 SEHNR, CDR2 FQNEAQ (reference sequence). The CDR3 sequence is CASSHRDRPNEQFF. The CDR3 DNA follows: TGTGCCAGCAGCCACCGGGACAGGCCGAATGAGCAGTTCTTC.